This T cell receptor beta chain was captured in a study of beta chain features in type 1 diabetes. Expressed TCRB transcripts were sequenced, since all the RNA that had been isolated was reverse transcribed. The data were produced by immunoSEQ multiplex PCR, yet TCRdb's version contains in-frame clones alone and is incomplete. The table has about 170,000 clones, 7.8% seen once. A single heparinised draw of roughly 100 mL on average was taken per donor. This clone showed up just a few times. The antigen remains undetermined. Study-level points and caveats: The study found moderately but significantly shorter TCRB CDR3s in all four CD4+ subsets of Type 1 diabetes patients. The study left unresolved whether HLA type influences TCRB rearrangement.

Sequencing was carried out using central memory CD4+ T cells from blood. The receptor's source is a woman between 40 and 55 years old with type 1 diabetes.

The CDR3: CASSFSGRAEYEQYF. CDR3 nucleotide sequence: TGTGCCAGCAGCTTTAGCGGGAGGGCCGAGTACGAGCAGTACTTC. This chain links TRBV7-2 with TRBJ2-7; 11 bases are shared with TRBD2. Germline CDR1 reads SGHTA; CDR2 reads FQGNSA. J was trimmed by 4 bases and V by 3 bases; bases with no gene match: 5. This CDR3 region has 15 residues. The whole variable domain, filled in from reference TRBV7-2 and TRBJ2-7, reads GAGVSQSPSNKVTEKGKDVELRCDPISGHTALYWYRQSLGQGLEFLIYFQGNSAPDKSGLPSDRFSAERTGGSVSTLTIQRTQQEDSAVYLCASSFSGRAEYEQYFGPGTRLTVT.